Each of the 17 T cell receptor beta chains below was sequenced from the same sample in a study of T-cell reconstitution after alpha-beta-depleted transplantation in children (dated by TCRdb to the mid-2010s). Interpreted using the paper, the treatment or condition label stands for: allogeneic hematopoietic cell transplantation with graft depleted of TCRalphabeta T cells and CD19 B cells. Library generation was performed with PCR. Sequencing used an Illumina HiSeq 2500. To normalize quantification of the TCRbeta repertoire, the TCR libraries were built with molecular barcoding that relied on unique molecular identifiers. The public reads were run again by TCRdb, first through fastp at Q25 and then through MiXCR, and only productive beta chains were kept. Each CDR3 protein gets just one entry, which takes the most common genes and DNA from the rows behind it. This sample gives approximately 1,000,000 distinct CDR3 sequences in total; less than 30% of them show up just once. The top ten clonotypes cover more than 25% of the sample.

Sequences were derived from PBMCs, mostly from graft donor cells, sampled 360 days after TCRalphabeta/CD19-depleted stem cell transplant. Source of these receptors: a boy younger than two who had a stem cell transplant for SCID, so the T cells may come from the graft donor.

V is TRBV12-3 or TRBV12-4 and J is TRBJ2-2, with TRBD1 as a possible D gene (5 bases). The CDR3 spans 15 residues. Deletions cut 7 bases from V and 5 bases from J, with 17 bases between. The CDR3 DNA follows: TGTGCCAGCATACCCGCAGGGATATCAACCGGGGAGCTGTTTTTT. It codes for CASIPAGISTGELFF.

The sample holds many counts of this clonotype. The chain has TRBV4-3 and TRBJ2-3; 8 nucleotides align to TRBD2. The trim removed 0 bases at V and 2 bases at J, leaving 7 bases unmatched. The CDR3 covers 17 residues. The V gene's germline CDR1 is LGHNA and CDR2 YSLEER. This CDR3 is CASSQDRAGGLTDTQYF. The DNA for the CDR3 is TGCGCCAGCAGCCAAGATAGGGCGGGGGGCCTCACAGATACGCAGTATTTT.

This chain uses TRBV20-1 with TRBJ2-7; TRBD2 might be the D (7 bases). Per the germline V gene, CDR1 is DFQATT and CDR2 is SNEGSKA (reference sequence). The CDR3 extends over 17 amino acids. With 0 bases removed from V and 2 bases from J, the gap between germline ends came to 20 bases. CDR3 loop: CSARDPTVRGGTYEQYF. The CDR3 region has the DNA TGCAGTGCTAGAGATCCAACGGTTAGGGGGGGGACCTACGAGCAGTACTTC.

The rearrangement joins TRBV5-1 to TRBJ2-3; perhaps D is TRBD1 or TRBD2 (5 bases each). Trimming pared 0 bases from V and 3 bases from J, leaving 17 bases between. CDR3 length: 17 residues. Germline V gene lookup returns CDR1 SGHRS and CDR2 YFSETQ. Here the CDR3 DNA reads TGCGCCAGCAGCTTGGGTGAGGGACCGAGCACGACAGATACGCAGTATTTT. Its protein product is CASSLGEGPSTTDTQYF. The full variable domain, with the rest looked up from reference TRBV5-1 and TRBJ2-3, is KAGVTQTPRYLIKTRGQQVTLSCSPISGHRSVSWYQQTPGQGLQFLFEYFSETQRNKGNFPGRFSGRQFSNSRSEMNVSTLELGDSALYLCASSLGEGPSTTDTQYFGPGTRLTVL.

This clonotype was found a few times. This chain connects TRBV7-2 to TRBJ2-3, with D possibly matching TRBD1 (5 bases). The germline V and J ends were trimmed by 1 base and 3 bases, with 17 bases remaining between them. This CDR3 contains 17 residues. The V gene's germline CDR1 is SGHTA and CDR2 FQGNSA. The CDR3 DNA reads as TGTGCCAGCAGCTTAGGAGGACAAGGGGCGCGAACAGATACGCAGTATTTT. Amino acids: CASSLGGQGARTDTQYF.

The chain combines TRBV6-1 with TRBJ2-7, with 9 bases that match TRBD1. V was pared by 6 bases and J by 4 bases, with 19 bases of the junction left unmatched. The CDR3 runs 18 residues. Germline-derived CDR1 and CDR2 are MNHNS and SASEGT. For the CDR3, the DNA is TGTGCCAGCAGCCCCTCCGGTCCCGGGACAGGGCAGATGTACGAGCAGTACTTC. It specifies CASSPSGPGTGQMYEQYF.

The rearrangement joins TRBV4-1 to TRBJ1-6; 8 bases fit TRBD1. There are 17 residues in the CDR3. CDR1 and CDR2 from the germline V gene are MGHRA and YSYEKL. V shed 3 bases, J shed 0 bases, and the junction held 4 bases outside the gene matches. CDR3 DNA sequence: TGCGCCAGCAGCCAGTTAACAGGGGGCTCCTATAATTCACCCCTCCACTTT. Residues: CASSQLTGGSYNSPLHF.

This clonotype was seen more than once but under ten times. The chain carries TRBV7-3 and TRBJ2-1, with a possible D match to TRBD1 (5 bases). CDR3 size: 16 residues. V lost 2 bases and J 4 bases, leaving 15 bases between the germline ends. Germline CDR1 SGHTA, CDR2 FQGTGA. This CDR3 reads CASSLQGLQLYNEQFF. CDR3 nucleotide sequence: TGTGCCAGCAGCTTACAGGGCCTACAACTATACAATGAGCAGTTCTTC. The full variable domain, completed using reference TRBV7-3 and TRBJ2-1, is GAGVSQTPSNKVTEKGKYVELRCDPISGHTALYWYRQSLGQGPEFLIYFQGTGAADDSGLPNDRFFAVRPEGSVSTLKIQRTERGDSAVYLCASSLQGLQLYNEQFFGPGTRLTVL.

The V gene is TRBV7-7, the J gene TRBJ2-3; D is perhaps TRBD1 (5 bases). This CDR3 is 14 amino acids long. Germline loops: CDR1 SSHAT, CDR2 FNYEAQ (reference sequence). Trimming took 1 base from V and 4 from J, leaving 9 bases between them. The CDR3 nucleotides read TGTGCCAGCAGCTTAGGGGCAGGGTCAGATACGCAGTATTTT. Its protein product is CASSLGAGSDTQYF.

V usage is TRBV4-1 and J usage is TRBJ2-3, with 9 bases matching TRBD1. V lost 0 bases, J lost 5 bases, and 6 bases stayed unmatched. Germline V gene data show CDR1 as MGHRA and CDR2 as YSYEKL. The CDR3 is 16 amino acids. CDR3 region: CASSQDRDRVLDTQYF. CDR3 nucleotide sequence: TGCGCCAGCAGCCAAGATCGGGACAGGGTCCTAGATACGCAGTATTTT.

This clonotype has only a few counts. The chain is built from TRBV12-3 or TRBV12-4 and TRBJ2-1, with D possibly being TRBD1 (6 bases). V lost 5 bases and J 10 bases, leaving 15 bases between the germline ends. CDR3 size: 13 residues. The CDR3 spells CASSPPNREEQFF. The CDR3 DNA sequence: TGTGCCAGCAGTCCACCCAACAGGGAAGAGCAGTTCTTC.

The CDR3 coding sequence is TGCGCCAGCAGAGTTACACGGGATGGCTATGGCTACACCTTC. Its protein is CASRVTRDGYGYTF. The chain couples TRBV5-1 to TRBJ1-2; D is ambiguous. CDR1 SGHRS and CDR2 YFSETQ come from the germline V gene. V was cut by 5 bases and J by 4 bases, with 15 bases left in between. The CDR3 is made up of 14 amino acids.

The J gene is TRBJ2-1, the V gene TRBV12-5, with TRBD2 matching over 7 bases. V trimming: 6 bases; J trimming: 10 bases; junction bases outside the gene matches: 12. Per the germline V gene, CDR1 is LGHNT and CDR2 is FRNRAP. This CDR3 spans 14 amino acids. The CDR3 reads CASGPGRGNGEQFF. In nucleotides, the CDR3 is TGTGCTAGTGGCCCAGGGCGGGGGAACGGGGAGCAGTTCTTC.

This clonotype was counted between two and nine times. This chain connects TRBV20-1 to TRBJ1-1; no reliable D call. CDR1 and CDR2 (germline): DFQATT, SNEGSKA (reference sequence). V lost 7 bases, J lost 0 bases, and 12 bases lay in between. The CDR3 extends over 13 amino acids. CDR3 residues: CSDRPRLNTEAFF. CDR3 DNA: TGCAGTGACAGACCGCGACTGAACACTGAAGCTTTCTTT.

This clonotype was seen ten or more times. V usage is TRBV5-1 and J usage is TRBJ2-4; D perhaps matches TRBD1 (7 bases). Trimming left V 5 bases short and J 3 bases short, with 18 bases between. This CDR3 is 16 amino acids long. In germline, CDR1 is SGHRS, CDR2 YFSETQ. The CDR3 coding sequence is TGCGCCAGCAGGACGGAGGGGGCGAGAGTCAAAAACATTCAGTACTTC. It yields the protein CASRTEGARVKNIQYF. The full variable domain, with the rest looked up from reference TRBV5-1 and TRBJ2-4, is KAGVTQTPRYLIKTRGQQVTLSCSPISGHRSVSWYQQTPGQGLQFLFEYFSETQRNKGNFPGRFSGRQFSNSRSEMNVSTLELGDSALYLCASRTEGARVKNIQYFGAGTRLSVL.

The V gene is TRBV4-3, the J gene TRBJ2-1; 8 bases align to TRBD2. Germline V gene lookup returns CDR1 LGHNA and CDR2 YSLEER. V gave up 6 bases and J gave up 2 bases; unmatched junction bases: 9. The CDR3 spans 16 residues. Written as DNA, the CDR3 is TGCGCCAGCAGTTCCCAAGCGGGGGTCACCTACAATGAGCAGTTCTTC. This translates into CASSSQAGVTYNEQFF.

The chain uses TRBV29-1 and TRBJ1-4; D might be TRBD1 (6 bases). Trimming removed 6 bases at V and 10 bases at J, with 12 bases between. Germline loops: CDR1 SQVTM, CDR2 ANQGSEA. The CDR3 runs 11 residues. The DNA for the CDR3 is TGCAGCGTGAGCAGGGGTGGAAAACTGTTTTTT. Translation gives CSVSRGGKLFF. Supplemented by reference TRBV29-1 and TRBJ1-4, the full variable domain reads SAVISQKPSRDICQRGTSLTIQCQVDSQVTMMFWYRQQPGQSLTLIATANQGSEATYESGFVIDKFPISRPNLTFSTLTVSNMSPEDSSIYLCSVSRGGKLFFGSGTQLSVL.